The entry below describes one T cell receptor beta chain. The antigen remains unidentified. V was shortened by 2 bases and J by 2 bases, with 8 bases between the two germline ends. Germline loops: CDR1 SGHDT, CDR2 YYEEEE. CDR3 length equals 15 residues. These data originate in a study of T cell responses to AZD1222 COVID-19 vaccine. The method was immunoSEQ multiplex PCR; TCRdb's version includes in-frame clones alone and lacks a portion of them. Among fewer than 150,000 clones, approximately 90% were seen once, and the ten largest hold around 3.6%. Study-level findings and limits: Researchers report vaccine-associated CD4 TCRs spanning spike, with dominance at 160-218 and 743-854.

This sample comprised peripheral blood, obtained on day 0 of AZD1222 vaccination. This chain links TRBV5-6 with TRBJ1-6; tentatively, D is TRBD1 (6 bases). The sequence was obtained from an adult in good health. DNA of the CDR3: TGTGCCAGCAGCTTCTACAGGGCCTATAATTCACCCCTCCACTTT. The encoded protein is CASSFYRAYNSPLHF.